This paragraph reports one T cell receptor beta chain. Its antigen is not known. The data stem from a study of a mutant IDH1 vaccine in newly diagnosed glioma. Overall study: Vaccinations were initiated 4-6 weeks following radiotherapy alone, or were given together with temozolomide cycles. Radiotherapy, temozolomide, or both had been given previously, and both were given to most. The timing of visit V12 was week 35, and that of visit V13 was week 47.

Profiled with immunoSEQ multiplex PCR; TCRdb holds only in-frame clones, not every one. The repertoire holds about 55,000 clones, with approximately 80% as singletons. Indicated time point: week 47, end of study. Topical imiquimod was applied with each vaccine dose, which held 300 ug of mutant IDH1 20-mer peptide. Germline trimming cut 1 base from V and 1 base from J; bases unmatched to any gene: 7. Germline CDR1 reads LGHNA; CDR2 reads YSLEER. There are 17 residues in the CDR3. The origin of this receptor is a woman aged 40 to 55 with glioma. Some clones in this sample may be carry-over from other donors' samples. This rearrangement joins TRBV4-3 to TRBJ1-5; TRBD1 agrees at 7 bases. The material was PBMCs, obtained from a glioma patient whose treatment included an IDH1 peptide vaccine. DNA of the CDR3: TGCGCCAGCAGCCAAGCCCCCAGGGGGGACAGCAATCAGCCCCAGCATTTT. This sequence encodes CASSQAPRGDSNQPQHF.